Presented here are 15 T cell receptor beta chains from one specimen sequenced in a study of blood T cell repertoires in COVID-19. Method: immunoSEQ multiplex PCR; TCRdb's copy keeps in-frame clones and lacks some. The repertoire includes 200,000 to 250,000 clones, 80% of them detected once, and 9.5% to 15% sits in the top ten. The sample comprised peripheral blood. These TCRs come from a human donor in a cohort sampled during active COVID-19.

V is TRBV7-9 and J is TRBJ2-3, with D unresolved. Trimming left V 5 bases short and J 2 bases short, with 11 bases between. Looked up from germline, CDR1 is SEHNR and CDR2 is FQNEAQ (reference sequence). This CDR3 region has 14 residues. CDR3 coding DNA: TGTGCCAGCAGCCTACCGCGGTACACAGATACGCAGTATTTT. It translates to CASSLPRYTDTQYF.

This clone was picked up a small number of times. The chain employs TRBV11-2 and TRBJ1-2; D gene ambiguous. V was shortened by 1 base and J by 4 bases, with 13 bases between the two germline ends. The CDR3 totals 15 residues. Germline V gene sequence: CDR1 SGHAT, CDR2 FQNNGV. The CDR3 is CASSLAGSLGYGYTF. Written as DNA, the CDR3 is TGTGCCAGCAGCTTAGCAGGCAGCCTGGGCTATGGCTACACCTTC.

The J gene is TRBJ2-7, the V gene TRBV6-5; 13 nucleotides agree with TRBD2. V was pared by 5 bases and J by 3 bases, with 4 bases of the junction left unmatched. The CDR3 has 15 residues. Per germline, CDR1 MNHEY and CDR2 SVGAGI. The CDR3 is CASSKRLAGGYEQYF. Written as DNA, the CDR3 is TGTGCCAGCAGTAAGCGACTAGCGGGAGGCTACGAGCAGTACTTC.

CDR3: CASGRDTGYEQYF. CDR3 sequence (DNA): TGTGCCAGCGGCCGGGACACAGGCTACGAGCAGTACTTC. The chain employs TRBV28 and TRBJ2-7; D may be TRBD1 (6 bases). The CDR3 length is 13 residues. The V end lost 8 bases, the J end lost 3 bases, and 14 bases lay between the germline ends. Germline CDR1 is MDHEN and CDR2 is SYDVKM.

The chain employs TRBV19 and TRBJ1-5, with D uncertain. There are 15 residues in the CDR3. Germline V gives CDR1 LNHDA, CDR2 SQIVND (reference sequence). Deletions cut 2 bases from V and 2 bases from J, with 10 bases between. CDR3 region: CASSISNYGNQPQHF. The CDR3 DNA follows: TGTGCCAGTAGTATAAGCAATTACGGCAATCAGCCCCAGCATTTT.

The gene calls are TRBV28 and TRBJ2-2, with D hard to call. Per germline, CDR1 MDHEN and CDR2 SYDVKM. Trimming took 2 bases from V and 0 from J, leaving 7 bases between them. The CDR3 runs 15 residues. CDR3 sequence (DNA): TGTGCCAGCAGTTTACGAACAACGAACACCGGGGAGCTGTTTTTT. Encoded protein: CASSLRTTNTGELFF. The full variable domain, with the rest looked up from reference TRBV28 and TRBJ2-2, is DVKVTQSSRYLVKRTGEKVFLECVQDMDHENMFWYRQDPGLGLRLIYFSYDVKMKEKGDIPEGYSVSREKKERFSLILESASTNQTSMYLCASSLRTTNTGELFFGEGSRLTVL.

This clone was found once. The V call is TRBV3-1 (or the pseudogene TRBV3-2), the J call TRBJ2-7, with D possibly being TRBD1 (5 bases). The CDR3 length is 14 residues. Germline V gene sequence: CDR1 LGHDT, CDR2 YNNKEL (reference sequence). Trimming shortened V by 4 bases and J by 2 bases, and 12 bases separated the two germline ends. CDR3 amino acids: CASSPSGMAYEQYF. CDR3 nucleotides: TGTGCCAGCAGCCCCTCAGGGATGGCCTACGAGCAGTACTTC.

V is TRBV6-5 and J is TRBJ2-7; 7 bases are shared with TRBD1. Germline V gene data show CDR1 as MNHEY and CDR2 as SVGAGI. The J segment lost 0 bases and the V segment lost 5 bases, leaving 7 bases of the junction unmatched. There are 15 residues in the CDR3. CDR3 residues: CASSPPGQPSYEQYF. In nucleotides, the CDR3 is TGTGCCAGCAGTCCGCCGGGACAGCCCTCCTACGAGCAGTACTTC.

The V gene is TRBV11-2, the J gene TRBJ1-1; tentatively, D is TRBD1 (6 bases). Germline V gives CDR1 SGHAT, CDR2 FQNNGV. The V and J ends lost 0 bases and 4 bases respectively, with 12 bases between them. This CDR3 region has 15 residues. CDR3 region: CASSLESDSRTEAFF. CDR3 nucleotide sequence: TGTGCCAGCAGCTTAGAGTCGGACAGCCGCACTGAAGCTTTCTTT.

The V call is TRBV5-4, the J call TRBJ2-1; 8 bases are a match to TRBD1. The CDR3 is 15 residues long. The V gene's germline CDR1 is SGHNT and CDR2 YYREEE (reference sequence). V dropped 4 bases and J dropped 5; count of bases not matched to a gene: 8. The CDR3 DNA is TGTGCCAGCAGCCCGACAGGGGACCCTAACAATGAGCAGTTCTTC. This gives the protein CASSPTGDPNNEQFF. Full variable domain (remainder filled in from reference TRBV5-4 and TRBJ2-1): ETGVTQSPTHLIKTRGQQVTLRCSSQSGHNTVSWYQQALGQGPQFIFQYYREEENGRGNFPPRFSGLQFPNYSSELNVNALELDDSALYLCASSPTGDPNNEQFFGPGTRLTVL.

The V and J genes are TRBV6-4 and TRBJ1-2, with TRBD1 matching 9 bases. With 4 bases clipped from V and 8 bases from J, the junction kept 17 bases outside the gene matches. This CDR3 contains 17 residues. CDR1 MRHNA and CDR2 SNTAGT come from the germline V gene. The CDR3 nucleotides are TGTGCCAGCAGTGTGCCCCCAGCCGGGACAGGGAATGGGGGCTACACCTTC. It specifies CASSVPPAGTGNGGYTF.

This chain joins TRBV29-1 and TRBJ2-2; D is ambiguous. Germline loops: CDR1 SQVTM, CDR2 ANQGSEA. V was cut by 0 bases and J by 3 bases, with 11 bases left in between. CDR3 size: 15 residues. The CDR3 DNA sequence: TGCAGCGTTGAAGATCTCAGAAAAGACACCGGGGAGCTGTTTTTT. This sequence encodes CSVEDLRKDTGELFF.

This clone has just a few counts. V is TRBV5-1 and J is TRBJ1-1; 11 positions match TRBD1. The CDR3 spans 15 residues. The V gene's germline CDR1 is SGHRS and CDR2 YFSETQ. Unmatched junction bases numbered 8, after V lost 4 bases and J lost 6 bases. CDR3 coding DNA: TGCGCCAGCAGCACCGGGACAGGGGGTAGGGCTGAAGCTTTCTTT. This sequence encodes CASSTGTGGRAEAFF.

The chain recombines TRBV5-4 with TRBJ1-3; D unresolved. This CDR3 has 15 amino acids. CDR1 SGHNT and CDR2 YYREEE come from the germline V gene (reference sequence). The V gene lost 0 bases and the J gene lost 6 bases, with 13 bases spanning the gap. DNA of the CDR3: TGTGCCAGCAGCTTGGGGGCAATCGGCGAAAACACCATATATTTT. Its protein product is CASSLGAIGENTIYF.

This clone showed up just a few times. The V call is TRBV28, the J call TRBJ1-5; maybe TRBD1 (6 bases). Trimming cost V 5 bases and J 11 bases, with 19 bases left between them. The germline gives CDR1 MDHEN, CDR2 SYDVKM. The CDR3 runs 14 residues. CDR3: CASSPLGGGKAQHF. The CDR3 coding sequence is TGTGCCAGCAGTCCCCTAGGGGGTGGTAAGGCCCAGCATTTT.